This entry describes one T cell receptor beta chain. CDR3 length: 15 amino acids. From germline, CDR1 is LNHDA and CDR2 SQIVND (reference sequence). The J segment lost 8 bases and the V segment lost 6 bases, leaving 12 bases of the junction unmatched. The data belong to a study of blood T cell repertoires in COVID-19. On the study more broadly: Samples representing acute and convalescent COVID-19 were sourced from the United States, Italy and Spain. The cDNA or gDNA used as material had been derived from T cells, B-cell-depleted T cells, or PBMCs.

This table comes from immunoSEQ multiplex PCR, and its TCRdb copy is limited to in-frame clones, with some not included. The sample contains around 460,000 clones, 80% to 90% of which appear only once. The gene calls are TRBV19 and TRBJ1-3, with 8 bases that match TRBD1. The sample was peripheral blood. This TCR derives from a man aged 18-30 years with COVID-19, enrolled during active disease. Here the CDR3 reads CASSIRQGQGDTIYF. The CDR3 nucleotides read TGTGCCAGTAGCATTCGACAGGGGCAGGGAGACACCATATATTTT. Filled out from reference TRBV19 and TRBJ1-3, the complete variable domain reads DGGITQSPKYLFRKEGQNVTLSCEQNLNHDAMYWYRQDPGQGLRLIYYSQIVNDFQKGDIAEGYSVSREKKESFPLTVTSAQKNPTAFYLCASSIRQGQGDTIYFGEGSWLTVV.